This TCR beta chain was captured in a study of T cell responses to AZD1222 COVID-19 vaccine (dated by TCRdb to the early 2020s). At the level of the whole study: AZD1222 recipients given second doses at about 4 weeks or at about 12 weeks were pooled, since spike-specific TCR depth and breadth were not found to differ between the two schedules. A total of 233 trial participants underwent TCR sequencing, of whom roughly 210 received two doses of AZD1222 and about 25 received two doses of the MenACWY control vaccine. Trial participants were enrolled by age into subgroups of 18-55, 56-69 and 70-plus years, and 148, 28 and 57 TCR-sequenced participants, respectively, were included in these subgroups. Broader findings and caveats from the paper: The whole spike protein was spanned by vaccine-associated CD4 TCRs, and dominant responses were seen in regions 160-218 and 743-854. Conclusions about previously exposed vaccinees are limited, since just a handful of AZD1222 recipients were seropositive for SARS-CoV-2 at baseline. Because no samples from the day 14 peak response were available, repertoires could be characterized only after the peak T cell response. In the small 56-69-year group, the increase in depth fell short of significance, most likely because of low power. Spike-specific TCR breadth and depth rose significantly after two AZD1222 doses compared with day 0 and with MenACWY recipients. Participants were mostly white British and included more females than males, and it was suggested by the authors that clonal diversity may have been underestimated. Reportedly, close to half of the unique spike-specific TCRs recognized epitopes lying outside the regions that are mutated in the B.1.351 and B.1.1.7 variants.

The time point label of this sample denotes: baseline before first vaccination. Samples from vaccinated people were obtained from the UK trials COV001 and COV002, which included a single-blind randomized controlled phase 2/3 trial of AZD1222 (ChAdOx1 nCoV-19) in healthy adults. Trial participant PBMC samples were collected at day 0 and day 28 after the second dose for TCRbeta chain sequencing. Relative to germline, V is 3 bases shorter and J is 4 bases shorter, with 10 bases between their ends. CDR1 and CDR2 were assigned from the germline V gene as SGHTA and FQGNSA. CDR3 length: 13 amino acids, cysteine to phenylalanine. Only the CDR3 portion is preserved as DNA: 39 bases, with reading frame beginning at the first base. About this clone: Its antigen specificity is not known. Per-base qualities were not stored, and no clone one base away is much larger.

The CDR3 regions of human TCRbeta chains were analyzed by immunosequencing. Per the original workflow: Repertoire TCRs were matched against a reference library of SARS-CoV-2-specific TCRs generated with the MIRA antigen-specificity platform. Breadth meant the fraction of unique TCRs that were SARS-CoV-2-associated, whereas depth meant the fraction of total T cells that were SARS-CoV-2-associated. Using the MIRA data, each spike-specific TCR was mapped to the spike region that the TCR reacts to and placed in a CD4 or CD8 class. Log10-transformed breadth and depth values were compared by one-way ANOVA with Sidak's multiple comparisons tests. The table comes from immuneACCESS by way of TCRdb, which keeps in-frame sequences with V and J called. Part of the clones is missing from these tables; in studies checked, under half for an unresolved V gene and the rest for unknown reasons. The DNA gave D and trimming, while V, J and clone size come from that table. For this sample there are about 140,000 clones; 92% appear just once. Just over 3% of the sample lies in the top ten.

Sample: peripheral blood, taken on day 0 of AZD1222 vaccination. Recombination connected TRBV7-2 to TRBJ2-7, and the D gene may be TRBD2, 5 bases matching. This TCR came from an adult in good health. The CDR3 region reads CASSFNTGYEQYF. The sequenced DNA is TGTGCCAGCAGCTTCAACACGGGGTACGAGCAGTACTTC.